This entry features one TCR beta chain sequence. Antigen specificity is unknown. This sample is part of a study of early T cells in non-severe SARS-CoV-2 infection. There are 13 residues in the CDR3. The V and J ends lost 5 bases and 11 bases respectively, with 18 bases between them. Germline V gives CDR1 SEHNR, CDR2 FQNEAQ (reference sequence). The study's findings and limits: VDJdb-based annotation leaned toward anti-spike CD8 responses and missed private and CD4 specificities.

TCRdb processed the 5' RACE reads anew with MiXCR; each CDR3 protein has one entry. The table shows 55,000 to 80,000 distinct CDR3 sequences, with roughly 12% occurring only once. The specimen comprised whole blood, sampled at baseline. The rearrangement joins TRBV7-9 to TRBJ1-1; D gene uncertain. The receptor was isolated from an adult who was a healthcare worker with PCR-confirmed SARS-CoV-2 infection or an uninfected control (not recorded which). The CDR3 reads CASSPGRRGEAFF. CDR3 in DNA: TGTGCCAGCAGCCCTGGACGGCGAGGAGAGGCTTTCTTT.